Shown below are 28 T cell receptor beta chains from a single sample sequenced in a study of blood T cell repertoires in COVID-19. The protocol was immunoSEQ multiplex PCR, while the TCRdb copy is restricted to in-frame clones and leaves out a portion. This table holds around 210,000 clones, roughly 82% found once. The sequenced material came from peripheral blood. All receptors derive from a human donor in a cohort sampled during active COVID-19.

The chain uses TRBV7-8 and TRBJ1-1, with TRBD1 matching over 9 bases. The J segment lost 3 bases and the V segment lost 3 bases, leaving 11 bases of the junction unmatched. CDR3 size: 17 residues. Germline values: CDR1 SGHVS, CDR2 FQNEAQ. CDR3 loop: CASSFIHTGGSYTEAFF. In nucleotides, the CDR3 is TGTGCCAGCAGCTTTATCCATACAGGGGGCTCCTACACTGAAGCTTTCTTT. The complete variable domain, with remaining parts taken from reference TRBV7-8 and TRBJ1-1, reads GAGVSQSPRYKVAKRGQDVALRCDPISGHVSLFWYQQALGQGPEFLTYFQNEAQLDKSGLPSDRFFAERPEGSVSTLKIQRTQQEDSAVYLCASSFIHTGGSYTEAFFGQGTRLTVV.

V is TRBV28 and J is TRBJ2-6; TRBD2 is a possible D gene (6 bases). The CDR3 sequence is 17 residues long. Germline values: CDR1 MDHEN, CDR2 SYDVKM. The germline V and J ends were trimmed by 5 bases and 1 base, with 15 bases remaining between them. CDR3 coding DNA: TGTGCCAGCAGTCAGGGACTCCGCGGGTCTGGGGCCAACGTCCTGACTTTC. It yields the protein CASSQGLRGSGANVLTF.

The V gene is TRBV10-3, the J gene TRBJ1-1; 9 nucleotides match TRBD1. Per the germline V gene, CDR1 is ENHRY and CDR2 is SYGVKD. The V and J ends lost 6 bases and 5 bases, in that order; junction bases with no gene match: 1. The CDR3 has 12 residues. CDR3 sequence (DNA): TGTGCCATCAGACAGGGGGCAACTGAAGCTTTCTTT. Encoded protein: CAIRQGATEAFF.

This rearrangement joins TRBV27 to TRBJ2-2; 7 nucleotides align to TRBD1. This CDR3 is built from 15 residues. Germline-derived CDR1 and CDR2 are MNHEY and SMNVEV (reference sequence). V dropped 4 bases and J dropped 4; count of bases not matched to a gene: 6. CDR3 loop: CASSSIGGVTGELFF. DNA for the CDR3: TGTGCCAGCAGTTCCATAGGGGGCGTCACCGGGGAGCTGTTTTTT.

In this sample, this clone turned up a few times. The chain links TRBV6-5 to TRBJ1-5, with D unresolved. The germline gives CDR1 MNHEY, CDR2 SVGAGI. The CDR3 has 16 amino acids. V was shortened by 0 bases and J by 0 bases, with 9 bases between the two germline ends. CDR3 region: CASSYSYRNSNQPQHF. For the CDR3, the DNA is TGTGCCAGCAGTTACTCCTACAGAAATAGCAATCAGCCCCAGCATTTT.

The rearrangement links TRBV5-5 to TRBJ1-5; 8 nucleotides match TRBD1. The CDR3 consists of 12 residues. Germline V gives CDR1 SGHKS, CDR2 YYEKEE (reference sequence). V shed 5 bases, J shed 7 bases, and the junction held 2 bases outside the gene matches. The CDR3 loop is CASSGQGQPQHF. The CDR3 bases are TGTGCCAGCAGTGGACAGGGCCAGCCCCAGCATTTT.

The CDR3 spells CASSPRSSGATDTQYF. The CDR3 DNA is TGTGCCAGCAGCCCCCGTAGTAGCGGGGCCACAGATACGCAGTATTTT. V gene TRBV9 combines with J gene TRBJ2-3; 8 positions match TRBD2. Germline CDR1 SGDLS, CDR2 YYNGEE. The CDR3 is 16 amino acids. J was trimmed by 2 bases and V by 4 bases; bases with no gene match: 9.

This clone has only a few counts. The V call is TRBV29-1, the J call TRBJ1-2, with TRBD1 matching 9 bases. V trimming: 8 bases; J trimming: 8 bases; junction bases outside the gene matches: 9. The CDR3 sequence is 12 residues long. Germline-derived CDR1 and CDR2 are SQVTM and ANQGSEA. The CDR3 loop reads CSSRTGDGGYTF. Written as DNA, the CDR3 is TGCAGCTCCAGGACAGGGGACGGCGGCTACACCTTC.

This chain joins TRBV2 and TRBJ2-4; TRBD2 agrees at 13 bases. The CDR3 consists of 17 residues. Germline lookup yields CDR1 SNHLY and CDR2 FYNNEI. V was clipped by 6 bases and J by 0 bases; unmatched bases: 5. Here the CDR3 reads CASRGTSGKLAKNIQYF. For the CDR3, the DNA is TGTGCCAGCAGGGGGACTAGCGGGAAGCTAGCCAAAAACATTCAGTACTTC.

The chain is built from TRBV20-1 and TRBJ1-2; D uncertain. The CDR3 is 11 amino acids. Germline V gene data show CDR1 as DFQATT and CDR2 as SNEGSKA (reference sequence). With 7 bases removed from V and 1 base from J, the gap between germline ends came to 7 bases. DNA for the CDR3: TGCAGTGGAGGCATTAACTATGGCTACACCTTC. Protein product: CSGGINYGYTF.

This chain connects TRBV30 to TRBJ2-3, with D possibly being TRBD1 (5 bases). The CDR3 contains 15 residues. Germline V gene sequence: CDR1 GTSNPN, CDR2 SVGIG (reference sequence). V was cut by 1 base and J by 1 base, with 12 bases left in between. CDR3 coding DNA: TGTGCCTGGAGTGGGCAGGGCACTCGCACAGATACGCAGTATTTT. The encoded protein is CAWSGQGTRTDTQYF.

The chain uses TRBV5-1 and TRBJ2-5; TRBD1 matches at 7 bases. CDR3 length: 15 residues. With V trimmed by 4 bases and J by 2 bases, 8 bases remained unmatched. In germline, CDR1 is SGHRS, CDR2 YFSETQ. CDR3 bases: TGCGCCAGCAGCCAACAGGGGACAGATCAAGAGACCCAGTACTTC. This encodes CASSQQGTDQETQYF.

This clone has only one observation. The J gene is TRBJ2-7, the V gene TRBV11-2; D unresolved. The V end lost 1 base, the J end lost 3 bases, and 10 bases lay between the germline ends. Per the germline V gene, CDR1 is SGHAT and CDR2 is FQNNGV. The CDR3 runs to 14 residues. The CDR3 region has the DNA TGTGCCAGCAGCTTAGGAGCAACTGACTACGAGCAGTACTTC. Translating gives CASSLGATDYEQYF.

The CDR3 loop is CASSITGSRSYNEQFF. CDR3 sequence (DNA): TGTGCCAGTAGTATTACAGGGTCTCGGTCCTACAATGAGCAGTTCTTC. The chain uses TRBV19 and TRBJ2-1; a possible D gene is TRBD1 (6 bases). Trimming took 3 bases from V and 1 from J, leaving 13 bases between them. The CDR3 loop spans 16 amino acids. Germline CDR1 is LNHDA and CDR2 is SQIVND (reference sequence).

The gene calls are TRBV7-2 and TRBJ2-3; TRBD2 matches 7 bases. CDR3 length: 15 residues. Trimming at V came to 3 bases and at J to 4 bases, leaving 7 bases not matched to a gene. Germline assignment: CDR1 SGHTA and CDR2 FQGNSA. The CDR3 DNA reads TGTGCCAGCAGCTTGCCCTGGACTAGTGCAGATACGCAGTATTTT. Residues: CASSLPWTSADTQYF.

The V gene is TRBV19, the J gene TRBJ2-2, with D maybe TRBD1 (5 bases). Germline CDR1 and CDR2: LNHDA and SQIVND (reference sequence). The CDR3 loop spans 16 amino acids. V was shortened by 2 bases and J by 0 bases, with 10 bases between the two germline ends. The CDR3, as DNA: TGTGCCAGTAGTATAAGAGCAGGGACGAACACCGGGGAGCTGTTTTTT. Its protein is CASSIRAGTNTGELFF.

The chain has TRBV2 and TRBJ2-2; 7 bases agree with TRBD2. From germline, CDR1 is SNHLY and CDR2 FYNNEI. The J segment lost 5 bases and the V segment lost 2 bases, leaving 5 bases of the junction unmatched. This CDR3 spans 15 amino acids. The CDR3 coding sequence is TGTGCCAGCAGTGAAAATGGGGGAGGGACCGGGGAGCTGTTTTTT. Its protein is CASSENGGGTGELFF.

This clone was counted a few times. The chain combines TRBV3-1 (or the pseudogene TRBV3-2) with TRBJ1-2; D might be TRBD1 (6 bases). Germline CDR1 reads LGHDT; CDR2 reads YNNKEL (reference sequence). Trimming pared 3 bases from V and 6 bases from J, leaving 20 bases between. This CDR3 comprises 16 residues. The CDR3 region is CASSHRLGAREDGYTF. CDR3 coding DNA: TGTGCCAGCAGCCATAGATTGGGGGCCCGGGAAGATGGCTACACCTTC.

The gene calls are TRBV18 and TRBJ1-1; no reliable D call. Germline-derived CDR1 and CDR2 are KGHSH and LQKENI. The CDR3 is made up of 13 amino acids. V lost 1 base and J lost 1, with 4 bases in between. The chain's CDR3 is CASSPRQNTEAFF. CDR3 nucleotide sequence: TGTGCCAGCTCACCACGGCAGAACACTGAAGCTTTCTTT. Full variable domain (rest looked up from reference TRBV18 and TRBJ1-1): NAGVMQNPRHLVRRRGQEARLRCSPMKGHSHVYWYRQLPEEGLKFMVYLQKENIIDESGMPKERFSAEFPKEGPSILRIQQVVRGDSAAYFCASSPRQNTEAFFGQGTRLTVV.

The chain recombines TRBV3-1 (or the pseudogene TRBV3-2) with TRBJ2-1; TRBD2 matches 12 bases. With V trimmed by 4 bases and J by 3 bases, 10 bases remained unmatched. The CDR3 sequence is 18 residues long. The V gene's germline CDR1 is LGHDT and CDR2 YNNKEL (reference sequence). The CDR3 here is CASSLRTRTSGDYNEQFF. The CDR3 region has the DNA TGTGCCAGCAGCCTTAGAACACGGACTAGCGGGGACTACAATGAGCAGTTCTTC.

This clone was found once. The V call is TRBV21-1, the J call TRBJ1-5; the DNA was not compared with TRBD1, the D call given in the table. TRBV21-1 is described as a pseudogene. The CDR3 covers 15 residues. The CDR3 here is CASIGQGGSNQPQHF. The CDR3 DNA reads as TGTGCCAGCATCGGACAGGGAGGTAGCAATCAGCCCCAGCATTTT.

This rearrangement joins TRBV28 to TRBJ2-3; 7 bases align to TRBD2. Looked up from germline, CDR1 is MDHEN and CDR2 is SYDVKM. The CDR3 has 17 residues. J was trimmed by 1 base and V by 6 bases; bases with no gene match: 13. CDR3 sequence: CASSTLGTTRGTDTQYF. In nucleotides, the CDR3 is TGTGCCAGCAGCACCCTGGGGACTACGAGGGGCACAGATACGCAGTATTTT.

This sequence joins TRBV27 and TRBJ2-7; 9 nucleotides match TRBD1. Germline trimming cut 5 bases from V and 1 base from J; bases unmatched to any gene: 15. Germline lookup yields CDR1 MNHEY and CDR2 SMNVEV (reference sequence). CDR3 length: 18 amino acids. The CDR3 bases are TGTGCCAGCAGTCCCCTAGATGTTTCCGGGACAGGGTCCTACGAGCAGTACTTC. Residues: CASSPLDVSGTGSYEQYF.

The chain uses TRBV19 and TRBJ1-2; 10 bases match TRBD1. The CDR3 spans 14 residues. Germline assignment: CDR1 LNHDA and CDR2 SQIVND (reference sequence). The J segment lost 3 bases and the V segment lost 7 bases, leaving 5 bases of the junction unmatched. CDR3 bases: TGTGCCAGTAACCTCGGACAGGGGGACTATGGCTACACCTTC. This codes for CASNLGQGDYGYTF. Full variable domain (missing parts from reference TRBV19 and TRBJ1-2): DGGITQSPKYLFRKEGQNVTLSCEQNLNHDAMYWYRQDPGQGLRLIYYSQIVNDFQKGDIAEGYSVSREKKESFPLTVTSAQKNPTAFYLCASNLGQGDYGYTFGSGTRLTVV.

The CDR3 protein is CASSLDRGTGLSGNTIYF. CDR3 nucleotides: TGTGCCAGCAGCTTAGATCGGGGGACAGGTCTCTCTGGAAACACCATATATTTT. V usage is TRBV11-2 and J usage is TRBJ1-3; TRBD1 matches at 8 bases. Germline CDR1 and CDR2: SGHAT and FQNNGV. Trimming removed 0 bases from V and 0 bases from J; junction bases left unmatched: 7. The CDR3 length is 18 residues.

This clone has just one count. This rearrangement joins TRBV12-3 or TRBV12-4 to TRBJ2-1; no reliable D call. The CDR3 runs to 11 residues. The V and J ends lost 2 bases and 9 bases respectively, with 5 bases between them. The DNA of the CDR3 is TGTGCCAGCAGTTTATACGGTGAGCAGTTCTTC. Its translation: CASSLYGEQFF.

This chain links TRBV19 with TRBJ1-2; 9 bases align to TRBD1. The germline V gene encodes CDR1 LNHDA and CDR2 SQIVND (reference sequence). With V trimmed by 2 bases and J by 6 bases, 7 bases remained unmatched. This CDR3 has 15 amino acids. Here the CDR3 reads CASSIQYRGRNGYTF. The CDR3 DNA is TGTGCCAGTAGTATACAGTACAGGGGGCGAAATGGCTACACCTTC.

V usage is TRBV28 and J usage is TRBJ2-2; 9 nucleotides agree with TRBD2. This CDR3 comprises 17 residues. J gave up 4 bases and V 2 bases, and 8 bases lay outside the gene matches. Germline CDR1 reads MDHEN; CDR2 reads SYDVKM. The CDR3 loop reads CASSLGSSGIGTGELFF. In nucleotides, the CDR3 is TGTGCCAGCAGTTTAGGGTCTAGCGGGATCGGCACCGGGGAGCTGTTTTTT.